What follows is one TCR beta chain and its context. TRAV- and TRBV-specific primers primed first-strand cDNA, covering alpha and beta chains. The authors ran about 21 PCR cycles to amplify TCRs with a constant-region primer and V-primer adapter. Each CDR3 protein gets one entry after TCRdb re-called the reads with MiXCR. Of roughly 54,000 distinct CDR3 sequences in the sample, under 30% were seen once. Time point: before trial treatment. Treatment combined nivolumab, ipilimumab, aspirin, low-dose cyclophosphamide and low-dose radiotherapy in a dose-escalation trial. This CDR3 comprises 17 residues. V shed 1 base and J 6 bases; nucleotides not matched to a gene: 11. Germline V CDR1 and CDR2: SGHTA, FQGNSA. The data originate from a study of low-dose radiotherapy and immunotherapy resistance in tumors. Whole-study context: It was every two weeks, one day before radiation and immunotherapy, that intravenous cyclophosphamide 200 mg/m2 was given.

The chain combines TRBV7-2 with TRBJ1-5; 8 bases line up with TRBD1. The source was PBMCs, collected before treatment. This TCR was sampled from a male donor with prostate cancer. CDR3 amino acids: CASSLEGRGLRGQPQHF. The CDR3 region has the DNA TGTGCCAGCAGCTTAGAGGGCAGGGGGCTGAGAGGTCAGCCCCAGCATTTT.